This T cell receptor (beta chain) is from a study of T-cell reconstitution after alpha-beta-depleted transplantation in children (dated by TCRdb to the mid-2010s). Describing the broader study: Using TCR repertoire profiling, the study followed T-cell immune reconstitution in a quantitative way in children after TCRalphabeta/CD19-depleted allogeneic hematopoietic cell transplantation. Study-wide findings and limitations: Over subsequent months, a decline in hyperexpanded clone frequencies was noted, and after one year, T-cell counts and TCRbeta diversity were mostly ascribed to newly produced T cells. About two months after transplant, the apparently early recovery of alphabetaT-cell counts reportedly depended on just several hundred clones that had expanded rapidly and came from non-depleted graft cells. The high TCRbeta diversity at day 60 in some patients was ascribed to recipient T cells and intrathymic progenitors that had survived conditioning.

Receptor libraries were prepared by PCR. The instrument was an Illumina HiSeq 2500. TCR libraries were prepared with molecular barcoding, using unique molecular identifiers to normalize TCRbeta repertoire quantification. TCRdb reprocessing: public reads trimmed at Q25 with fastp, clones called with MiXCR, in-frame beta chains kept. A single entry per CDR3 protein holds the most common genes and DNA from its merged rows. The sample table records fewer than 750,000 distinct CDR3 sequences; roughly 23% of these occur just once. 13% to 15% of the sample belongs to the ten largest clones. In the paper's terms, the treatment or condition label means: allogeneic hematopoietic cell transplantation with graft depleted of TCRalphabeta T cells and CD19 B cells. The children who served as transplant recipients had been given grafts of TCRalphabeta/CD19-depleted allogeneic hematopoietic cells. CDR1 and CDR2 are drawn from the germline V gene (reference sequence): MNHEY, SMNVEV. V and J lose 3 bases and 0 bases, and a span of 11 bases separates them. Measured from the cysteine to the phenylalanine, the CDR3 is 15 residues long. Only the CDR3 DNA is retained, 45 bases long and in frame from the first base.

Remarks on this clonotype: Its antigen target is currently unknown. No per-base quality is available; no much larger clone lies one base away.

Material: PBMCs, mostly from graft donor cells, obtained 360 days after TCRalphabeta/CD19-depleted stem cell transplant. The source of this sequence is a boy younger than two who had a stem cell transplant for acute myeloid leukemia, so the T cells may come from the graft donor. This chain joins TRBV27 to TRBJ1-2; TRBD1 is a weak D gene call, 5 bases matching. Here is the DNA: TGTGCCAGCAGTTTTGGGGCAGGTACTAACTATGGCTACACCTTC. This gives the protein CASSFGAGTNYGYTF.